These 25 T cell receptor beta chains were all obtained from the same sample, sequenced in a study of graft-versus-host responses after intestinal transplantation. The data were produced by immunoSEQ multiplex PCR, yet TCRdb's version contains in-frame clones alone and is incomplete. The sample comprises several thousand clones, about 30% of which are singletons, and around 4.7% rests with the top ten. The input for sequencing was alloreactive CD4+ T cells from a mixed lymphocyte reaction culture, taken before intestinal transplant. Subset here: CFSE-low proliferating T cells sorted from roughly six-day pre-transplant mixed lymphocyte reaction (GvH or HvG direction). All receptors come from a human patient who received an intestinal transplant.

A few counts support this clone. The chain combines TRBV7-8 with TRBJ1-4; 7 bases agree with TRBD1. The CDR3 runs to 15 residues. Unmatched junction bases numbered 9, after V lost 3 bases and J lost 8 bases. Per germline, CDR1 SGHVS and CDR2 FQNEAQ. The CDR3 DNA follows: TGTGCCAGCAGCTTGGGAGGGGGCGCTCGCGAAAAACTGTTTTTT. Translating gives CASSLGGGAREKLFF.

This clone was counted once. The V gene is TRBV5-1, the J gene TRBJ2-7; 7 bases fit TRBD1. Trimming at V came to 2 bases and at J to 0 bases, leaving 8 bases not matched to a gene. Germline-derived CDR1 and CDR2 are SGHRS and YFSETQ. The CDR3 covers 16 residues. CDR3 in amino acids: CASSFLPGQISYEQYF. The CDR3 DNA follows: TGCGCCAGCAGCTTTCTCCCGGGACAGATCTCCTACGAGCAGTACTTC.

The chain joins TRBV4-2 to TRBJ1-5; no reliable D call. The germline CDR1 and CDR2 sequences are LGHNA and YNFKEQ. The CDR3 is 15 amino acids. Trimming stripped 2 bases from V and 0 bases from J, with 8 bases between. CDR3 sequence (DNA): TGTGCCAGCAGCCAACGGGCCCATAGCAATCAGCCCCAGCATTTT. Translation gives CASSQRAHSNQPQHF.

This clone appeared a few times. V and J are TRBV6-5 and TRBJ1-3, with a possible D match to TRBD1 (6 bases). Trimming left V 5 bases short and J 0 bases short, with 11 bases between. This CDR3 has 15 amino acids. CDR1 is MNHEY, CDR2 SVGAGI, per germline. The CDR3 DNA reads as TGTGCCAGCAGTCTTCAGGGGCGCTCTGGAAACACCATATATTTT. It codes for CASSLQGRSGNTIYF.

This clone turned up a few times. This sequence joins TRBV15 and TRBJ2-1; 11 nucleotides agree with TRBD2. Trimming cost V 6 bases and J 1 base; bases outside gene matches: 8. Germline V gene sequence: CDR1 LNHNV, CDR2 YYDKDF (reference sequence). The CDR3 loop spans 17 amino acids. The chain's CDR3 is CATRLAGVLVSYNEQFF. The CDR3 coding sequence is TGTGCCACCAGACTAGCGGGAGTTTTAGTGTCCTACAATGAGCAGTTCTTC. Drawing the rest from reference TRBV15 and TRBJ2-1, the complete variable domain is DAMVIQNPRYQVTQFGKPVTLSCSQTLNHNVMYWYQQKSSQAPKLLFHYYDKDFNNEADTPDNFQSRRPNTSFCFLDIRSPGLGDTAMYLCATRLAGVLVSYNEQFFGPGTRLTVL.

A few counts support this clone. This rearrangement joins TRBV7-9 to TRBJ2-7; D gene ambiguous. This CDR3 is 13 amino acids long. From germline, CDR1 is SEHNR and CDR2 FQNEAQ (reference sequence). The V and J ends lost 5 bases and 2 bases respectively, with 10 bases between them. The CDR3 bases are TGTGCCAGCAGCAAGACACGCGCCTACGAGCAGTACTTC. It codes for CASSKTRAYEQYF. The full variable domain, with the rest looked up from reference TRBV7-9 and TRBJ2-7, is DTGVSQNPRHKITKRGQNVTFRCDPISEHNRLYWYRQTLGQGPEFLTYFQNEAQLEKSRLLSDRFSAERPKGSFSTLEIQRTEQGDSAMYLCASSKTRAYEQYFGPGTRLTVT.

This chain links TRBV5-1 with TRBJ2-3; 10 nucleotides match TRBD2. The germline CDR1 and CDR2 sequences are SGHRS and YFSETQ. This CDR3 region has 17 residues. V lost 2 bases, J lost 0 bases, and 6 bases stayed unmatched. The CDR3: CASSLAPGLASTDTQYF. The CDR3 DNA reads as TGCGCCAGCAGCTTAGCACCGGGACTAGCGAGCACAGATACGCAGTATTTT.

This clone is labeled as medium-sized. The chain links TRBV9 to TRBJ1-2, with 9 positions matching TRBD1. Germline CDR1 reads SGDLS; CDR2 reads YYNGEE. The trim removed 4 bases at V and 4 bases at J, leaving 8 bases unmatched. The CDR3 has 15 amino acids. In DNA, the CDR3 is TGTGCCAGCAGCCAACAGGGGGCTCTAGGCTATGGCTACACCTTC. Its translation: CASSQQGALGYGYTF.

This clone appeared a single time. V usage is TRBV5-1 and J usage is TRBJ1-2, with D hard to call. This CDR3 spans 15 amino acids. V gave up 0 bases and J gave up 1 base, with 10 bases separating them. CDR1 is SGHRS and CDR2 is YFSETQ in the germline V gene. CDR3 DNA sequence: TGCGCCAGCAGCTTGGAAGGCGGGAATAACTATGGCTACACCTTC. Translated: CASSLEGGNNYGYTF.

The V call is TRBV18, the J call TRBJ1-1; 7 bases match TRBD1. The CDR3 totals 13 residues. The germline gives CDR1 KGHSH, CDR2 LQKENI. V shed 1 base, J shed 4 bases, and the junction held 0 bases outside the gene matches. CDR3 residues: CASSPQGATEAFF. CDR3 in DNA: TGTGCCAGCTCACCACAGGGGGCCACTGAAGCTTTCTTT.

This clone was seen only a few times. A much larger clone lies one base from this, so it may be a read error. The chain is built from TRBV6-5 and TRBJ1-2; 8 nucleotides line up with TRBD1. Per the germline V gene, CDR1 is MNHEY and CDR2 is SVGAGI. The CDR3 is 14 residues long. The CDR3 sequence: CARSAPGQEIGYTF. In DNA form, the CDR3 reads TGTGCCCGCAGTGCACCGGGACAGGAGATTGGCTACACCTTC.

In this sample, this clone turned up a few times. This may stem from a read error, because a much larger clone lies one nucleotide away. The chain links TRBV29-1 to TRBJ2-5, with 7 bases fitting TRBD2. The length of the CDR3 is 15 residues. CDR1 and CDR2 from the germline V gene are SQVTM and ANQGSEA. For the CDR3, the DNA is TGCTGCGTTGAAGGACTAGACCGTGTCCAAGAGACCCAGTACTTC. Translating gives CCVEGLDRVQETQYF.

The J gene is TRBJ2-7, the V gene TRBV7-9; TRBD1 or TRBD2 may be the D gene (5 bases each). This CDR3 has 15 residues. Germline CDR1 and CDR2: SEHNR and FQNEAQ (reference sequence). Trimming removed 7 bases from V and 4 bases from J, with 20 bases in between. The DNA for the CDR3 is TGTGCCAGCAACGACTATAGACCAGGGTCTTACGAGCAGTACTTC. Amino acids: CASNDYRPGSYEQYF.

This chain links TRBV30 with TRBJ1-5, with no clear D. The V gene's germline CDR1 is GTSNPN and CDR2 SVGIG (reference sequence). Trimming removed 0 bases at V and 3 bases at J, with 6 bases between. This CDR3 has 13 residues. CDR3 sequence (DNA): TGTGCCTGGAGTGTACGAAACAATCAGCCCCAGCATTTT. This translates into CAWSVRNNQPQHF.

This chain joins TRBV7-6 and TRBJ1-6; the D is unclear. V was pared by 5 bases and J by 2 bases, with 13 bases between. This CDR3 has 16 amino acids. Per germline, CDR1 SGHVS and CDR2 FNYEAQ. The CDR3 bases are TGTGCCAGCAGCCCTTTTCCCCAGACCTATAATTCACCCCTCCACTTT. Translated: CASSPFPQTYNSPLHF.

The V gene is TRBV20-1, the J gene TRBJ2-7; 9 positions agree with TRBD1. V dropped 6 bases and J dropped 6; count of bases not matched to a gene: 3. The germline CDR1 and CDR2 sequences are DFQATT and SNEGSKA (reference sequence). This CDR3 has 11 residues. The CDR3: CSANRGREQYF. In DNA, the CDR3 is TGCAGTGCGAACAGGGGGCGCGAGCAGTACTTC.

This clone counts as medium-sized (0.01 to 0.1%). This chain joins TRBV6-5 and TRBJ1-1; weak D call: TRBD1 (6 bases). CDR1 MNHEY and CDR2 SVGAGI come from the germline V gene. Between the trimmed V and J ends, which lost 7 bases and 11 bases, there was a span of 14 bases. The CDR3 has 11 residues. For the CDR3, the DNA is TGTGCCAGCACCTCTGACAGGAAGGCTTTCTTT. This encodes CASTSDRKAFF.

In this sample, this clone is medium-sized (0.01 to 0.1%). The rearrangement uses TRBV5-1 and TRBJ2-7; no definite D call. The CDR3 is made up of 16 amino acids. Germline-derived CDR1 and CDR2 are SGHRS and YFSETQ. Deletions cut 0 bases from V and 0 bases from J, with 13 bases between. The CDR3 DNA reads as TGCGCCAGCAGCTTGGCGTGGCCAGCTAGCTCCTACGAGCAGTACTTC. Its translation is CASSLAWPASSYEQYF.

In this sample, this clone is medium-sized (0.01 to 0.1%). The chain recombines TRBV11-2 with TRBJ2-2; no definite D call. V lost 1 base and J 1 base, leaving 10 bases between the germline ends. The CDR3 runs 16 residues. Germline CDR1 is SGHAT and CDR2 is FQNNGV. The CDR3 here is CASSLGRTGNTGELFF. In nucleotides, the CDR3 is TGTGCCAGCAGCTTAGGCCGGACGGGGAACACCGGGGAGCTGTTTTTT. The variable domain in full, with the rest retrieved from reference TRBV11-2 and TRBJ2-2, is EAGVAQSPRYKIIEKRQSVAFWCNPISGHATLYWYQQILGQGPKLLIQFQNNGVVDDSQLPKDRFSAERLKGVDSTLKIQPAKLEDSAVYLCASSLGRTGNTGELFFGEGSRLTVL.

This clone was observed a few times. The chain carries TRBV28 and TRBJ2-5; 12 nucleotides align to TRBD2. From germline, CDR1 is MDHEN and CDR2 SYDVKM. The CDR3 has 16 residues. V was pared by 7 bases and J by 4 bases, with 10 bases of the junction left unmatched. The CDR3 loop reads CASTTPGLAGTETQYF. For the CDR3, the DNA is TGTGCCAGCACCACCCCCGGACTAGCGGGAACAGAGACCCAGTACTTC. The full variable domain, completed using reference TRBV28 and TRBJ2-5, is DVKVTQSSRYLVKRTGEKVFLECVQDMDHENMFWYRQDPGLGLRLIYFSYDVKMKEKGDIPEGYSVSREKKERFSLILESASTNQTSMYLCASTTPGLAGTETQYFGPGTRLLVL.

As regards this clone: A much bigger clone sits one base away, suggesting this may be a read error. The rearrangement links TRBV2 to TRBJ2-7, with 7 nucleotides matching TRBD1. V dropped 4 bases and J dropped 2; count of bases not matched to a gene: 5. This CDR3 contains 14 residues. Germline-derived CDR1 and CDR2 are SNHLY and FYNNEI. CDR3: CASSGEGGPYEQYF. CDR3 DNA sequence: TGTGCCAGCAGTGGTGAAGGGGGCCCCTACGAGCAGTACTTC.

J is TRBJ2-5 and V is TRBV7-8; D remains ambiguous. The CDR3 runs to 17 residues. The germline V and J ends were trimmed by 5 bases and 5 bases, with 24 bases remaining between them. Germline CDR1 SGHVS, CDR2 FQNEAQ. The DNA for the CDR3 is TGTGCCAGCAGCCCAGTACGAAGGCCCGCTAAAGGGGAGACCCAGTACTTC. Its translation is CASSPVRRPAKGETQYF.

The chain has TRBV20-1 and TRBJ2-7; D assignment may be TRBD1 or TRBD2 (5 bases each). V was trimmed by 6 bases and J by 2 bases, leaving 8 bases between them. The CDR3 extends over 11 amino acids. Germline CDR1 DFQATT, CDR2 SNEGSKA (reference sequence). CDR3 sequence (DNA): TGCAGTGCCGGGACGACCTACGAGCAGTACTTC. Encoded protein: CSAGTTYEQYF.

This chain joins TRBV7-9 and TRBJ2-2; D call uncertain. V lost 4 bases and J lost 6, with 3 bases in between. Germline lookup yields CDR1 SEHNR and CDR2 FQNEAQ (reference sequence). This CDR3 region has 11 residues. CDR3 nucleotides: TGTGCCAGCAGCTGGCCCGGGGAGCTGTTTTTT. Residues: CASSWPGELFF.

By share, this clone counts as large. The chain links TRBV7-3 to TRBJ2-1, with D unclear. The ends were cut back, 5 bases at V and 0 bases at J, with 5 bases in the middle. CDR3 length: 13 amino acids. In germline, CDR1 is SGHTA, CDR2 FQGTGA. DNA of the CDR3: TGTGCCAGCAGCAGGGACTCCTACAATGAGCAGTTCTTC. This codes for CASSRDSYNEQFF.